The clone carrying this TCR beta chain was seen only once. What it binds is not known. Sequenced by immunoSEQ multiplex PCR; TCRdb stores in-frame clones only, minus some. The table lists about 14,000 clones, 73% of them singletons. This sample is drawn from a study of immune characteristics of hereditary and idiopathic chronic pancreatitis. Findings and limits, study-wide: Controls had less diverse, more clonal TCRbeta repertoires than both pancreatitis groups.

Germline loops: CDR1 MDHEN, CDR2 SYDVKM. Trimming stripped 5 bases from V and 5 bases from J, with 15 bases between. CDR3 length equals 14 residues. Chronic pancreatitis tissue was collected during total pancreatectomy with islet autotransplantation. The receptor's source is a human donor with chronic pancreatitis. This chain links TRBV28 with TRBJ1-1, with D possibly TRBD1 on 6 matching bases. The sequenced material came from pancreas tissue with hereditary chronic pancreatitis. The CDR3 coding sequence is TGTGCCAGCAGTCCCCCGGGGGGCAAGACTGAAGCTTTCTTT. It encodes CASSPPGGKTEAFF.